The rows below give T cell receptor beta chains drawn from one sample of a study of human thymus T cells. Some clones are missing from TCRdb's copy, which holds only in-frame ones; the method was immunoSEQ multiplex PCR. The sample records 55,000 to 70,000 clones, 94% being singletons. The sequencing sample was made of blood. These receptors originate from a boy under two years old with a congenital heart defect but otherwise immunologically healthy. Each CDR3 is given with its conserved first and last residue. The D gene is left open where the match is weak. Part of the rows lack a size; the others show once, few, many or a class for expanded clones.

V gene: TRBV5-5
D gene: TRBD1
clone size: NA
J gene: TRBJ2-2
CDR3 protein: CASSPTGATGELFF
CDR3 DNA: TGTGCCAGCAGCCCCACAGGGGCCACCGGGGAGCTGTTTTTT

V gene: TRBV6-5
D gene: TRBD2
clone size: NA
J gene: TRBJ2-1
CDR3 protein: CASSYTLAGEFF
CDR3 DNA: TGTGCCAGCAGTTACACACTAGCGGGGGAGTTCTTC

V gene: TRBV27
D gene: NA
clone size: once
J gene: TRBJ1-2
CDR3 protein: CASRTSNSYYGYTF
CDR3 DNA: TGTGCCAGCAGAACCTCAAATTCTTACTATGGCTACACCTTC

V gene: TRBV7-2
D gene: NA
clone size: NA
J gene: TRBJ1-1
CDR3 protein: CASSLLTVGNTEAFF
CDR3 DNA: TGTGCCAGCAGCTTATTGACGGTCGGTAACACTGAAGCTTTCTTT

V gene: TRBV27
D gene: NA
clone size: NA
J gene: TRBJ2-1
CDR3 protein: CASSLRSGYNEQFF
CDR3 DNA: TGTGCCAGCAGTTTACGGTCCGGCTACAATGAGCAGTTCTTC

V gene: TRBV30
D gene: NA
clone size: NA
J gene: TRBJ2-3
CDR3 protein: CAWSEGLATDTQYF
CDR3 DNA: TGTGCCTGGAGTGAAGGGCTGGCCACAGATACGCAGTATTTT

V gene: TRBV5-4
D gene: TRBD1
clone size: NA
J gene: TRBJ1-1
CDR3 protein: CASSGIQGDTEAFF
CDR3 DNA: TGTGCCAGCAGCGGCATTCAGGGGGACACTGAAGCTTTCTTT

V gene: TRBV19
D gene: NA
clone size: NA
J gene: TRBJ2-7
CDR3 protein: CASSVNALGTYEQYF
CDR3 DNA: TGTGCCAGTTCGGTAAACGCCCTAGGGACCTACGAGCAGTACTTC

V gene: TRBV11-2
D gene: NA
clone size: NA
J gene: TRBJ2-7
CDR3 protein: CASSLDLSYEQYF
CDR3 DNA: TGTGCCAGCAGCTTAGATCTCTCCTACGAGCAGTACTTC

V gene: TRBV5-1
D gene: NA
clone size: NA
J gene: TRBJ2-1
CDR3 protein: CASSLHVLGDYNEQFF
CDR3 DNA: TGCGCCAGCAGCCTCCACGTGCTCGGGGACTACAATGAGCAGTTCTTC

V gene: TRBV19
D gene: NA
clone size: NA
J gene: TRBJ1-5
CDR3 protein: CASSIANGWQPQHF
CDR3 DNA: TGTGCCAGTAGTATAGCGAACGGATGGCAGCCCCAGCATTTT

V gene: TRBV30
D gene: NA
clone size: NA
J gene: TRBJ1-5
CDR3 protein: CAWSALEGNQPQHF
CDR3 DNA: TGTGCCTGGAGTGCCCTTGAGGGCAATCAGCCCCAGCATTTT

V gene: TRBV6-1
D gene: TRBD1
clone size: NA
J gene: TRBJ1-2
CDR3 protein: CASSGQGPYGYTF
CDR3 DNA: TGTGCCAGCAGTGGACAGGGGCCCTATGGCTACACCTTC

V gene: TRBV2
D gene: TRBD1
clone size: NA
J gene: TRBJ1-1
CDR3 protein: CASSGPRGKGTEAFF
CDR3 DNA: TGTGCCAGCAGTGGTCCCAGGGGGAAGGGAACTGAAGCTTTCTTT

V gene: TRBV28
D gene: NA
clone size: once
J gene: TRBJ2-7
CDR3 protein: CASSADPRGDEQYF
CDR3 DNA: TGTGCCAGCAGTGCAGACCCGCGTGGCGACGAGCAGTACTTC

V gene: TRBV7-2
D gene: TRBD2
clone size: few
J gene: TRBJ2-5
CDR3 protein: CASSRSSGGRGETQYF
CDR3 DNA: TGTGCCAGCAGCCGGTCTAGCGGGGGTAGAGGGGAGACCCAGTACTTC

V gene: TRBV7-3
D gene: TRBD2
clone size: NA
J gene: TRBJ2-5
CDR3 protein: CASSRTSGGTQYF
CDR3 DNA: TGTGCCAGCAGCCGGACTAGCGGAGGGACCCAGTACTTC

V gene: TRBV5-6
D gene: TRBD1
clone size: NA
J gene: TRBJ2-5
CDR3 protein: CASSLQGYQETQYF
CDR3 DNA: TGTGCCAGCAGCCTACAGGGGTACCAAGAGACCCAGTACTTC

V gene: TRBV5-4
D gene: TRBD1
clone size: NA
J gene: TRBJ2-5
CDR3 protein: CASSPKTGGGGETQYF
CDR3 DNA: TGTGCCAGCAGCCCCAAGACAGGGGGCGGGGGAGAGACCCAGTACTTC

V gene: TRBV19
D gene: NA
clone size: once
J gene: TRBJ1-2
CDR3 protein: CASSIFSGYTF
CDR3 DNA: TGTGCCAGTAGTATATTCAGTGGCTACACCTTC

V gene: TRBV10-3
D gene: NA
clone size: NA
J gene: TRBJ1-1
CDR3 protein: CAISEGGLNTEAFF
CDR3 DNA: TGTGCCATCAGTGAGGGAGGCTTGAACACTGAAGCTTTCTTT

V gene: TRBV11-3
D gene: TRBD2
clone size: once
J gene: TRBJ2-7
CDR3 protein: CASSLERESREQYF
CDR3 DNA: TGTGCCAGCAGCTTAGAGCGGGAGAGTCGGGAGCAGTACTTC

V gene: TRBV7-2
D gene: TRBD2
clone size: NA
J gene: TRBJ2-3
CDR3 protein: CASSSRLAGWGTDTQYF
CDR3 DNA: TGTGCCAGCAGCTCAAGACTAGCGGGGTGGGGCACAGATACGCAGTATTTT

V gene: TRBV23-1
D gene: TRBD1
clone size: NA
J gene: TRBJ1-5
CDR3 protein: CASSQSRDRETQDQPQHF
CDR3 DNA: TGCGCCAGCAGTCAATCGAGGGACAGGGAGACGCAAGATCAGCCCCAGCATTTT

V gene: TRBV29-1
D gene: TRBD2
clone size: NA
J gene: TRBJ2-5
CDR3 protein: CSVEALAGGETQYF
CDR3 DNA: TGCAGCGTTGAGGCACTAGCGGGAGGGGAGACCCAGTACTTC

V gene: TRBV4-3
D gene: NA
clone size: NA
J gene: TRBJ2-2
CDR3 protein: CASSPFDRIGTGELFF
CDR3 DNA: TGCGCCAGCAGCCCCTTTGATAGGATCGGCACCGGGGAGCTGTTTTTT

V gene: TRBV6-1
D gene: NA
clone size: NA
J gene: TRBJ1-2
CDR3 protein: CASSEMVGTGYGYTF
CDR3 DNA: TGTGCCAGCAGTGAAATGGTTGGGACGGGGTATGGCTACACCTTC

V gene: TRBV28
D gene: TRBD2
clone size: NA
J gene: TRBJ2-7
CDR3 protein: CASSSPGTSVSYEQYF
CDR3 DNA: TGTGCCAGCAGCTCACCCGGGACTAGCGTTTCCTACGAGCAGTACTTC

V gene: TRBV6-5
D gene: NA
clone size: NA
J gene: TRBJ2-5
CDR3 protein: CASSYLGGETQYF
CDR3 DNA: TGTGCCAGCAGTTACCTGGGTGGGGAGACCCAGTACTTC

V gene: TRBV10-2
D gene: TRBD2
clone size: once
J gene: TRBJ2-1
CDR3 protein: CASKAGGYNEQFF
CDR3 DNA: TGCGCCAGCAAGGCGGGGGGCTACAATGAGCAGTTCTTC

V gene: TRBV30
D gene: TRBD2
clone size: NA
J gene: TRBJ2-3
CDR3 protein: CAWSAGLAETDTQYF
CDR3 DNA: TGTGCCTGGAGTGCCGGACTAGCGGAGACAGATACGCAGTATTTT

V gene: TRBV28
D gene: NA
clone size: NA
J gene: TRBJ2-1
CDR3 protein: CASSSTTSSPSNEQFF
CDR3 DNA: TGTGCCAGCAGTTCCACAACGAGCTCTCCGTCCAATGAGCAGTTCTTC

V gene: TRBV10-2
D gene: TRBD2
clone size: NA
J gene: TRBJ2-7
CDR3 protein: CASSWTSGAYEQYF
CDR3 DNA: TGCGCCAGCAGTTGGACTAGCGGGGCTTACGAGCAGTACTTC

V gene: TRBV6-5
D gene: NA
clone size: NA
J gene: TRBJ1-5
CDR3 protein: CASKTGDNQPQHF
CDR3 DNA: TGTGCCAGCAAAACTGGGGACAATCAGCCCCAGCATTTT

V gene: TRBV15
D gene: NA
clone size: once
J gene: TRBJ2-2
CDR3 protein: CATSTVNTGELFF
CDR3 DNA: TGTGCCACCAGCACAGTAAACACCGGGGAGCTGTTTTTT

V gene: TRBV7-2
D gene: NA
clone size: NA
J gene: TRBJ2-7
CDR3 protein: CASSPTGPYEQYF
CDR3 DNA: TGTGCCAGCAGCCCGACAGGTCCCTACGAGCAGTACTTC

V gene: TRBV15
D gene: NA
clone size: NA
J gene: TRBJ2-1
CDR3 protein: CATSPNLLGEQFF
CDR3 DNA: TGTGCCACCAGCCCGAACCTTCTAGGTGAGCAGTTCTTC

V gene: TRBV5-1
D gene: NA
clone size: NA
J gene: TRBJ1-1
CDR3 protein: CASSSGALNTEAFF
CDR3 DNA: TGCGCCAGCAGCTCCGGGGCTTTGAACACTGAAGCTTTCTTT

V gene: TRBV12-1
D gene: NA
clone size: NA
J gene: TRBJ2-2
CDR3 protein: CASRSPTSGGNTGELFF
CDR3 DNA: TGTGCCAGCAGATCACCGACTAGCGGAGGAAACACCGGGGAGCTGTTTTTT

V gene: TRBV10-3
D gene: TRBD1
clone size: once
J gene: TRBJ1-2
CDR3 protein: CAISTGTGDWGYTF
CDR3 DNA: TGTGCCATCAGTACCGGGACAGGGGATTGGGGCTACACCTTC